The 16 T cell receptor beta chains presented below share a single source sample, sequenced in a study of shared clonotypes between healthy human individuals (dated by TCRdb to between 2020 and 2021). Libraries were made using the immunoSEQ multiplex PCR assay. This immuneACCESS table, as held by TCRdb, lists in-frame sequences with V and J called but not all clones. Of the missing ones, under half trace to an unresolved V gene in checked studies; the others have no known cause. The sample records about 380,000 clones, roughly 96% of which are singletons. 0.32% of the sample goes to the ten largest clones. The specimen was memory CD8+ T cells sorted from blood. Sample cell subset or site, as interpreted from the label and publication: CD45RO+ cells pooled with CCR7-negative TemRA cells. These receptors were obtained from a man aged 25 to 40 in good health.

CDR3 amino acids: CASSLLGVKDTGELFF. The CDR3 bases are TGTGCCAGCAGCTTGCTTGGCGTAAAGGACACCGGGGAGCTGTTTTTT. The chain couples TRBV5-4 to TRBJ2-2, with D unclear. CDR1 and CDR2 from the germline V gene are SGHNT and YYREEE (reference sequence). CDR3 size: 16 residues. V lost 1 base and J 3 bases, leaving 13 bases between the germline ends. Based on the CDR3 plus reference TRBV5-4 and TRBJ2-2, the full variable domain is ETGVTQSPTHLIKTRGQQVTLRCSSQSGHNTVSWYQQALGQGPQFIFQYYREEENGRGNFPPRFSGLQFPNYSSELNVNALELDDSALYLCASSLLGVKDTGELFFGEGSRLTVL.

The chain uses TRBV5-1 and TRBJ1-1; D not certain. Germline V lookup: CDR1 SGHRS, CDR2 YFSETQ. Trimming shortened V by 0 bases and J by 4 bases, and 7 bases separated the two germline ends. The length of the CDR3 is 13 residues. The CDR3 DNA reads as TGCGCCAGCAGCTTGGAACGGGGCACTGAAGCTTTCTTT. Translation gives CASSLERGTEAFF.

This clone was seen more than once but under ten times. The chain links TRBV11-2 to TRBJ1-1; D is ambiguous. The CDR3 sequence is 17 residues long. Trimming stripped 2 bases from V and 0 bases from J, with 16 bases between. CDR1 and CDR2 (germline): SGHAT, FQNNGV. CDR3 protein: CASSLLGSRFVNTEAFF. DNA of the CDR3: TGTGCCAGCAGCTTACTCGGTAGTCGGTTTGTGAACACTGAAGCTTTCTTT.

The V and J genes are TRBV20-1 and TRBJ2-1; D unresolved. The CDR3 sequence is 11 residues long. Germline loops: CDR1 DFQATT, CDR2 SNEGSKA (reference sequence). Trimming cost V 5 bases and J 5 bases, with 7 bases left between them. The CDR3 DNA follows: TGCAGTGCTGCTAGGAACAATGAGCAGTTCTTC. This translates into CSAARNNEQFF.

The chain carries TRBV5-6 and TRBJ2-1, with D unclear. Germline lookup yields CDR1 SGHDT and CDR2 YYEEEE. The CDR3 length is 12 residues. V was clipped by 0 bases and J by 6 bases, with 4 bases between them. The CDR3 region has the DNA TGTGCCAGCAGCTTGGGCCCCAATGAGCAGTTCTTC. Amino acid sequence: CASSLGPNEQFF.

The CDR3 region has the DNA TGTGCCGGTAGGGGCCCGAACACCGGGGAGCTGTTTTTT. Translation gives CAGRGPNTGELFF. V usage is TRBV27 and J usage is TRBJ2-2, with D possibly matching TRBD1 (5 bases). V was cut by 11 bases and J by 0 bases, with 10 bases left in between. The CDR3 has 13 residues. Germline-derived CDR1 and CDR2 are MNHEY and SMNVEV (reference sequence).

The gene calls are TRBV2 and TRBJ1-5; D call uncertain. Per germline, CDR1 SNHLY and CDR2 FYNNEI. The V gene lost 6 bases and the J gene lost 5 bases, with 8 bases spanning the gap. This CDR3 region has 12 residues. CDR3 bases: TGTGCCAGCAGGGACGACGATCAGCCCCAGCATTTT. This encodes CASRDDDQPQHF.

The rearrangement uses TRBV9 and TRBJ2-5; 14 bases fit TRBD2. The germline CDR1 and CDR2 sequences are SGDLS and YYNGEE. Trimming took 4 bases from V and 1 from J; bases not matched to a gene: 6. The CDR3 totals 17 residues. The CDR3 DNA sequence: TGTGCCAGCAGCACGGGGACTAGCGGGAGATCCCAAGAGACCCAGTACTTC. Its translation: CASSTGTSGRSQETQYF.

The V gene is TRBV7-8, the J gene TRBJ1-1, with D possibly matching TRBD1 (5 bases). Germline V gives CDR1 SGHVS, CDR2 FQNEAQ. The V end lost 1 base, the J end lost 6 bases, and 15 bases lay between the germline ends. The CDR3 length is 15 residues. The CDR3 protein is CASSLVRRTGAEAFF. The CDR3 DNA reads TGTGCCAGCAGCTTAGTGAGGCGGACGGGGGCTGAAGCTTTCTTT.

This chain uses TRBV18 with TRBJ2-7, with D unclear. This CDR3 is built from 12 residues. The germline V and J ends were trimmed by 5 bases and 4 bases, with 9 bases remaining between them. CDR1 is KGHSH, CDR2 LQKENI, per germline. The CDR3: CASSIREYEQYF. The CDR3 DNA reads TGTGCCAGCTCAATAAGGGAATACGAGCAGTACTTC.

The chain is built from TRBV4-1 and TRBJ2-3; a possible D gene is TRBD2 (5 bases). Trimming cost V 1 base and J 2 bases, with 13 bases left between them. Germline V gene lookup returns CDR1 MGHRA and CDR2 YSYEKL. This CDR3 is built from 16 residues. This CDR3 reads CASSQARGIYTDTQYF. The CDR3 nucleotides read TGCGCCAGCAGCCAAGCGAGAGGGATATACACAGATACGCAGTATTTT.

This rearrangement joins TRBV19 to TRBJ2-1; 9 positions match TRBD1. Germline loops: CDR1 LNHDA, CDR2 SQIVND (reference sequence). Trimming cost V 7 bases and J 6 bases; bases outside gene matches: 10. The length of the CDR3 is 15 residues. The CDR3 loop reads CASTTPGQGSNEQFF. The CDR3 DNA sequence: TGTGCCAGTACCACACCGGGACAGGGTAGCAATGAGCAGTTCTTC.

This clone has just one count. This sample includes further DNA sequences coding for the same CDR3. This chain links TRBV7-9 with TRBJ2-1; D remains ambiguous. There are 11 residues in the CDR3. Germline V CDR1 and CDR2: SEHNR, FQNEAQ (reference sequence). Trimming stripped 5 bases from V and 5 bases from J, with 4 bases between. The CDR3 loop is CASSLDNEQFF. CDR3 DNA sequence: TGTGCCAGCAGCCTGGACAATGAGCAGTTCTTC. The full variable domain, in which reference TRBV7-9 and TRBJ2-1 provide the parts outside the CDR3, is DTGVSQNPRHKITKRGQNVTFRCDPISEHNRLYWYRQTLGQGPEFLTYFQNEAQLEKSRLLSDRFSAERPKGSFSTLEIQRTEQGDSAMYLCASSLDNEQFFGPGTRLTVL.

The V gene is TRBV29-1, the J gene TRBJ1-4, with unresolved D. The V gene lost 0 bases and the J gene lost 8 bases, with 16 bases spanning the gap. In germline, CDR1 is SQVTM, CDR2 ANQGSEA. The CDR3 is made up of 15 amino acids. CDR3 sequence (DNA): TGCAGCGTTGAAGATCTGCGGGGTACAAGAGAAAAACTGTTTTTT. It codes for CSVEDLRGTREKLFF. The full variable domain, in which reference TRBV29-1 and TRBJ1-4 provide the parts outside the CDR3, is SAVISQKPSRDICQRGTSLTIQCQVDSQVTMMFWYRQQPGQSLTLIATANQGSEATYESGFVIDKFPISRPNLTFSTLTVSNMSPEDSSIYLCSVEDLRGTREKLFFGSGTQLSVL.

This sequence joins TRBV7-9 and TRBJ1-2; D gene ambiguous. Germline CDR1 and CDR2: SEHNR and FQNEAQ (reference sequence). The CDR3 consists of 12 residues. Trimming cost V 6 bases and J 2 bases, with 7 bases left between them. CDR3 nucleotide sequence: TGTGCCAGCAGTCCGGGGAACTATGGCTACACCTTC. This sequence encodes CASSPGNYGYTF.

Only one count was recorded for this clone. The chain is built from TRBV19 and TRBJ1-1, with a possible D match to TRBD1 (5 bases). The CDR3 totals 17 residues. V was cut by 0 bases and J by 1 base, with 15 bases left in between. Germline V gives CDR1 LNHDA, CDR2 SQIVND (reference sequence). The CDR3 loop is CASSIEVRRGANTEAFF. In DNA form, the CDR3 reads TGTGCCAGTAGTATAGAAGTTCGGAGGGGAGCGAACACTGAAGCTTTCTTT.